This T cell receptor (beta chain) was captured in a study of blood T cell repertoires in COVID-19. TCRdb's copy holds only in-frame clones and misses some; the assay was immunoSEQ multiplex PCR. The sample has 150,000 to 200,000 clones; about 86% are singletons. The sequence came from a man aged 60 to 75 with acute or convalescent COVID-19. Sequencing was performed on peripheral blood.

This CDR3 reads CASSIPNRGRGNTIYF. The CDR3, as DNA: TGTGCCAGTAGTATACCTAACAGGGGGCGCGGAAACACCATATATTTT. This chain connects TRBV19 to TRBJ1-3; TRBD1 aligns across 9 bases. The germline V gene has CDR1 LNHDA and CDR2 SQIVND (reference sequence). CDR3 length equals 16 residues. Trimming took 2 bases from V and 4 from J; bases not matched to a gene: 6.